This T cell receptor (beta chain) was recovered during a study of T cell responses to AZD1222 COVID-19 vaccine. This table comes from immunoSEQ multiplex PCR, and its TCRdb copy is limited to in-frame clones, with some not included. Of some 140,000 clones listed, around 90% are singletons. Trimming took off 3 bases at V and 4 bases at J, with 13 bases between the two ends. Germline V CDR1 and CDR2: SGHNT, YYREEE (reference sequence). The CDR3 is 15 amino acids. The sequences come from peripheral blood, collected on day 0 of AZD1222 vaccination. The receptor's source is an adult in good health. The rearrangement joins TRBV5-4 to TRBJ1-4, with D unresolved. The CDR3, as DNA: TGTGCCAGCAGCTCGGACCCGAGAAATAATGAAAAACTGTTTTTT. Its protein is CASSSDPRNNEKLFF.